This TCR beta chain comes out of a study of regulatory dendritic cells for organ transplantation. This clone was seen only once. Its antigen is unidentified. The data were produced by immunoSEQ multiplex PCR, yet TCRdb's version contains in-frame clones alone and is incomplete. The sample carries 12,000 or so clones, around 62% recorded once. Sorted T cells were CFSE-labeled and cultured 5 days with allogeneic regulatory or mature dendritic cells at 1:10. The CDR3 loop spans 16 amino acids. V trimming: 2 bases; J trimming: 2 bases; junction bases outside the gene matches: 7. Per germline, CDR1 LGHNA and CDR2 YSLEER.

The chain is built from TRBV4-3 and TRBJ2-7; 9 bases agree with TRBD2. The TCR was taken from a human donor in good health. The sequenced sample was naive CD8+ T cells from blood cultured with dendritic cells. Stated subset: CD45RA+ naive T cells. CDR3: CASSQRAGGRTYEQYF. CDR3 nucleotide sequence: TGCGCCAGCAGCCAACGAGCGGGGGGCAGGACCTACGAGCAGTACTTC.